What follows describes a single TCR beta chain. Antigen unknown. Trimming took 4 bases from V and 5 from J, leaving 8 bases between them. Germline CDR1 reads SQVTM; CDR2 reads ANQGSEA. This CDR3 has 11 residues. This sample is drawn from a study of cytotoxic CD8 clonotypes in ibrutinib-treated CLL. About the research overall: With a range of 6 to 36, the median treatment time before response samples were taken was over 9 months. General observations from the study: Clonality increased with ibrutinib response but returned toward baseline at progression. Measured clonality at baseline was greater than in age-matched healthy donors and tracked with circulating CD8+ T-cell counts. Treatment saw public clonotypes, which were uncommon, either contract or stay stable.

Method: immunoSEQ multiplex PCR; TCRdb's copy keeps in-frame clones and lacks some. The profile shows about 50,000 clones, around four fifths of them singletons. The J gene is TRBJ2-5, the V gene TRBV29-1, with no clear D. Sequences were derived from PBMCs, sampled after 24 months of ibrutinib treatment. This clonotype originated in a human donor with chronic lymphocytic leukemia. CDR3 nucleotides: TGCAGCGTTGCCATCTCGGAGACCCAGTACTTC. Its protein product is CSVAISETQYF.